This T cell receptor beta chain was sequenced for a study of vaccination effects on CD4 cells after COVID-19. General study results and limits: Marked contraction was observed in infection-induced and vaccine-induced clones late after vaccination.

Sequencing was preceded by expansion of antigen-specific CD4+ T cells with viral peptide pools in the ViraFEST assay. CD4+ T cells were isolated after less than 13 days of culture. The infection with SARS-CoV-2 (confirmed by PCR) occurred in this person between March and December 2020. As the negative control culture, an HIV-1 Nef peptide pool was included. Some clones are missing from TCRdb's copy, which holds only in-frame ones; the method was immunoSEQ multiplex PCR. The sample records 55,000 to 90,000 clones, over 65% being singletons. CDR3 length: 11 amino acids. Deletions cut 4 bases from V and 7 bases from J, with 9 bases between. CDR1 SQVTM and CDR2 ANQGSEA come from the germline V gene. A note on this clone: Its antigen is not known.

The source of this sequence is a human donor who had a prior SARS-CoV-2 infection. The J gene is TRBJ2-3, the V gene TRBV29-1, with a tentative D call TRBD2 (5 bases). Specimen: CD4+ T cells from PBMCs cultured with HIV peptides, collected before COVID-19 vaccination. Subset indicated: HIV-1 Nef peptide pool negative control/reference culture. DNA of the CDR3: TGCAGCGTTGGTGCCGGGAATACGCAGTATTTT. Its protein product is CSVGAGNTQYF.